The 23 T cell receptor beta chains presented below share a single source sample, sequenced in a study of technical replicates of blood from several donors. Repertoires were generated with immunoSEQ multiplex PCR, while TCRdb's copy carries only in-frame clones and drops some. The sample holds under 90,000 clones; around 93% are singletons and the top ten take about 0.26%. The material sequenced was T cells isolated from PBMCs. The receptors were sampled from a human donor in good health.

The rearrangement uses TRBV4-1 and TRBJ2-4, with 12 bases identical to TRBD2. V trimming: 7 bases; J trimming: 0 bases; junction bases outside the gene matches: 13. The CDR3 contains 19 residues. CDR1 and CDR2 from the germline V gene are MGHRA and YSYEKL. In DNA, the CDR3 is TGCGCCAGCAACCCCGGGGCTAGCGGGGGGGCCCTAGCCAAAAACATTCAGTACTTC. As protein: CASNPGASGGALAKNIQYF.

The rearrangement links TRBV11-3 to TRBJ2-5; 8 bases match TRBD2. The CDR3 covers 15 residues. V trimming: 1 base; J trimming: 1 base; junction bases outside the gene matches: 2. Germline V gives CDR1 SGHNT, CDR2 YENEEA. CDR3 sequence: CASSLGGTSQETQYF. The CDR3, as DNA: TGTGCCAGCAGCTTAGGAGGGACTAGCCAAGAGACCCAGTACTTC. The full variable domain, completed using reference TRBV11-3 and TRBJ2-5, is EAGVVQSPRYKIIEKKQPVAFWCNPISGHNTLYWYLQNLGQGPELLIRYENEEAVDDSQLPKDRFSAERLKGVDSTLKIQPAELGDSAVYLCASSLGGTSQETQYFGPGTRLLVL.

This clone is a singleton in its sample. The genes are TRBV1 and TRBJ1-1; the D call in the table, TRBD1, was not verified against the DNA. TRBV1 is tagged as a pseudogene. CDR3 length: 16 amino acids. The CDR3 here is CTSSQGPSTRVTEAFF. In nucleotides, the CDR3 is TGCACCAGCAGCCAAGGGCCATCGACAAGAGTCACTGAAGCTTTCTTT.

The gene calls are TRBV5-1 and TRBJ2-3, with TRBD2 matching 9 bases. V was clipped by 4 bases and J by 5 bases; unmatched bases: 5. The CDR3 runs to 14 residues. Germline CDR1 reads SGHRS; CDR2 reads YFSETQ. The CDR3 nucleotides read TGCGCCAGCAGCCCAAGACTAGCGGAAGATACGCAGTATTTT. Protein sequence: CASSPRLAEDTQYF.

The J gene is TRBJ2-7, the V gene TRBV6-5; tentatively, D is TRBD1 (6 bases). This CDR3 spans 13 amino acids. The V and J ends lost 7 bases and 2 bases respectively, with 12 bases between them. Germline V gene data show CDR1 as MNHEY and CDR2 as SVGAGI. This CDR3 is CASKRDKPYEQYF. In nucleotides, the CDR3 is TGTGCCAGCAAACGGGACAAACCCTACGAGCAGTACTTC.

The chain uses TRBV10-1 and TRBJ1-1, with D possibly TRBD1 on 5 matching bases. Trimming took 4 bases from V and 1 from J, leaving 10 bases between them. This CDR3 comprises 14 residues. Germline-derived CDR1 and CDR2 are WNHNN and SYGVQD (reference sequence). The CDR3 protein is CASSVTGSNTEAFF. In DNA form, the CDR3 reads TGCGCCAGCAGTGTAACAGGCTCGAACACTGAAGCTTTCTTT.

The chain carries TRBV19 and TRBJ2-5, with a tentative D call TRBD2 (7 bases). The V end lost 5 bases, the J end lost 5 bases, and 12 bases lay between the germline ends. Germline V lookup: CDR1 LNHDA, CDR2 SQIVND (reference sequence). The CDR3 spans 13 residues. DNA for the CDR3: TGTGCCAGTAGTCCCCGGGGGGCCGAGACCCAGTACTTC. Protein: CASSPRGAETQYF. The variable domain in full, with the rest retrieved from reference TRBV19 and TRBJ2-5, is DGGITQSPKYLFRKEGQNVTLSCEQNLNHDAMYWYRQDPGQGLRLIYYSQIVNDFQKGDIAEGYSVSREKKESFPLTVTSAQKNPTAFYLCASSPRGAETQYFGPGTRLLVL.

The CDR3 DNA is TGTGCCTGGAGTCAGGGCCTTAACACTGAAGCTTTCTTT. This codes for CAWSQGLNTEAFF. The genes are TRBV30 and TRBJ1-1, with D maybe TRBD1 (5 bases). V gave up 2 bases and J gave up 2 bases, with 9 bases separating them. CDR1 GTSNPN and CDR2 SVGIG come from the germline V gene (reference sequence). The CDR3 consists of 13 residues.

The chain's CDR3 is CASSLRGGAPGGNQPQHF. CDR3 in DNA: TGTGCCAGCAGCCTGCGGGGGGGGGCGCCCGGGGGCAATCAGCCCCAGCATTTT. The V call is TRBV13, the J call TRBJ1-5; tentatively, D is TRBD1 (6 bases). Germline loops: CDR1 PRHDT, CDR2 FYEKMQ (reference sequence). There are 18 residues in the CDR3. V dropped 5 bases and J dropped 2 bases, with 22 bases sitting between them.

V is TRBV9 and J is TRBJ2-5; D gene uncertain. The CDR3 runs 14 residues. Trimming pared 0 bases from V and 5 bases from J, leaving 11 bases between. Looked up from germline, CDR1 is SGDLS and CDR2 is YYNGEE. CDR3 amino acids: CASSVAPGPETQYF. The CDR3, as DNA: TGTGCCAGCAGCGTAGCCCCGGGTCCGGAGACCCAGTACTTC. Full variable domain (outside the CDR3, taken from reference TRBV9 and TRBJ2-5): DSGVTQTPKHLITATGQRVTLRCSPRSGDLSVYWYQQSLDQGLQFLIQYYNGEERAKGNILERFSAQQFPDLHSELNLSSLELGDSALYFCASSVAPGPETQYFGPGTRLLVL.

The rearrangement links TRBV7-5 to TRBJ2-1; no DNA check was done on the table's D call, TRBD2. TRBV7-5 is a documented pseudogene. This CDR3 comprises 20 residues. The CDR3 DNA sequence: TGTGTCAGAAGCCTCCCGACGGGTCCTGAACCAATAAGCTCCTACAATGAGCAGTTCTTC. As protein: CVRSLPTGPEPISSYNEQFF.

The genes are TRBV29-1 and TRBJ1-4; D gene ambiguous. Germline V CDR1 and CDR2: SQVTM, ANQGSEA. Deletions cut 4 bases from V and 2 bases from J, with 5 bases between. This CDR3 spans 12 amino acids. CDR3 DNA sequence: TGCAGCGTTGGGGCGACTAATGAAAAACTGTTTTTT. Its protein product is CSVGATNEKLFF. The full variable domain, completed using reference TRBV29-1 and TRBJ1-4, is SAVISQKPSRDICQRGTSLTIQCQVDSQVTMMFWYRQQPGQSLTLIATANQGSEATYESGFVIDKFPISRPNLTFSTLTVSNMSPEDSSIYLCSVGATNEKLFFGSGTQLSVL.

The chain employs TRBV6-5 and TRBJ2-5, with 7 bases aligning to TRBD2. Per germline, CDR1 MNHEY and CDR2 SVGAGI. The CDR3 spans 15 residues. With V trimmed by 0 bases and J by 5 bases, 6 bases remained unmatched. CDR3 bases: TGTGCCAGCAGTTACTCAGGGAGGGTTGGGGAGACCCAGTACTTC. Translated: CASSYSGRVGETQYF.

This clone occurred once. Distinct nucleotide sequences in the sample also encode this CDR3. The gene calls are TRBV2 and TRBJ2-1; 7 nucleotides agree with TRBD2. The germline V gene encodes CDR1 SNHLY and CDR2 FYNNEI. This CDR3 region has 14 residues. The V gene end was trimmed by 6 bases and the J gene end by 2 bases; junction bases not matched to a gene: 4. The chain's CDR3 is CASSVSGTYNEQFF. The DNA of the CDR3 is TGTGCCAGCAGCGTAAGCGGGACCTACAATGAGCAGTTCTTC.

The genes are TRBV29-1 and TRBJ1-1; D remains ambiguous. From germline, CDR1 is SQVTM and CDR2 ANQGSEA. The ends were cut back, 7 bases at V and 1 base at J, with 7 bases in the middle. The CDR3 spans 11 residues. The CDR3 protein is CSGTENTEAFF. The CDR3 nucleotides are TGCAGCGGCACAGAGAACACTGAAGCTTTCTTT.

The V call is TRBV7-2, the J call TRBJ1-1; the D gene is possibly TRBD1 (5 bases). The V end lost 1 base, the J end lost 3 bases, and 18 bases lay between the germline ends. There are 17 residues in the CDR3. CDR1 and CDR2 from the germline V gene are SGHTA and FQGNSA. The CDR3 is CASSLVAVQVGDTEAFF. CDR3 nucleotides: TGTGCCAGCAGCTTAGTAGCGGTACAGGTGGGGGACACTGAAGCTTTCTTT. Complete variable domain (other parts from reference TRBV7-2 and TRBJ1-1): GAGVSQSPSNKVTEKGKDVELRCDPISGHTALYWYRQSLGQGLEFLIYFQGNSAPDKSGLPSDRFSAERTGGSVSTLTIQRTQQEDSAVYLCASSLVAVQVGDTEAFFGQGTRLTVV.

V and J are TRBV5-4 and TRBJ1-2; 8 positions agree with TRBD1. The CDR3 spans 12 residues. Germline V gene data show CDR1 as SGHNT and CDR2 as YYREEE (reference sequence). V was clipped by 4 bases and J by 14 bases; unmatched bases: 10. The CDR3: CASSPQQGEQTF. The CDR3 DNA is TGTGCCAGCAGCCCTCAACAGGGGGAGCAAACCTTC.

CDR3 amino acids: CASSLRDRVNIQYF. The DNA for the CDR3 is TGTGCCAGCAGTCTCCGGGACAGGGTAAACATTCAGTACTTC. This chain connects TRBV27 to TRBJ2-4; 9 bases line up with TRBD1. After removal of 5 bases from V and 6 bases from J, the junction contained 5 bases not matched to a gene. CDR1 MNHEY and CDR2 SMNVEV come from the germline V gene (reference sequence). The CDR3 covers 14 residues.

Only a few counts were recorded for this clone. The chain recombines TRBV5-1 with TRBJ1-1, with D unclear. V lost 9 bases, J lost 3 bases, and 15 bases lay in between. This CDR3 comprises 13 residues. CDR1 is SGHRS, CDR2 YFSETQ, per germline. As DNA, the CDR3 is TGCGCCACTACCCCGGGGTTGGACACTGAAGCTTTCTTT. Amino acid sequence: CATTPGLDTEAFF.

This sequence joins TRBV28 and TRBJ1-5; maybe TRBD1 (5 bases). This CDR3 comprises 15 residues. CDR1 and CDR2 from the germline V gene are MDHEN and SYDVKM. Trimming stripped 4 bases from V and 6 bases from J, with 16 bases between. Written as DNA, the CDR3 is TGTGCCAGCAGTTCAGGAATGCAGGGTGGTCAGCCCCAGCATTTT. It translates to CASSSGMQGGQPQHF.

V is TRBV5-6 and J is TRBJ1-5; the match to TRBD1 covers 8 bases. Germline V gene sequence: CDR1 SGHDT, CDR2 YYEEEE. CDR3 length equals 15 residues. V shed 5 bases, J shed 5 bases, and the junction held 9 bases outside the gene matches. CDR3 nucleotide sequence: TGTGCCAGCAGTCGGTTGGACAGGGACGATCAGCCCCAGCATTTT. Protein sequence: CASSRLDRDDQPQHF.

J is TRBJ1-1 and V is TRBV25-1; D ambiguous. V shed 3 bases and J shed 6 bases, with 14 bases lying between them. The CDR3 has 14 residues. In germline, CDR1 is MGHDK, CDR2 SYGVNS. The CDR3 is CASSDSLSGAEAFF. The CDR3 DNA reads TGTGCCAGCAGTGATTCTCTCAGCGGAGCTGAAGCTTTCTTT.

The V call is TRBV27, the J call TRBJ1-5; TRBD1 agrees at 7 bases. CDR1 MNHEY and CDR2 SMNVEV come from the germline V gene (reference sequence). The V and J ends lost 6 bases and 7 bases, in that order; junction bases with no gene match: 3. The CDR3 totals 12 residues. The CDR3 sequence: CASSTGAQPQHF. For the CDR3, the DNA is TGTGCCAGCAGCACAGGGGCGCAGCCCCAGCATTTT.